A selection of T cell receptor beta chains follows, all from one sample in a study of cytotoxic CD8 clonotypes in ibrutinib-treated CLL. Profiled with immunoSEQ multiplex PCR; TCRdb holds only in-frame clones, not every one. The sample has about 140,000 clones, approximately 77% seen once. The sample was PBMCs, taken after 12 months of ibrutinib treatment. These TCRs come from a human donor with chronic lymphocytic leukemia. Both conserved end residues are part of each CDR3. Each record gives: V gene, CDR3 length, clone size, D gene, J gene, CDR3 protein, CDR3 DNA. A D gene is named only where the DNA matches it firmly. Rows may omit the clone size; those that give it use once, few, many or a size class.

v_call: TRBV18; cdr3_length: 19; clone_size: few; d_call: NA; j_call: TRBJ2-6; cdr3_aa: CASSPPFPGVSSGANVLTF; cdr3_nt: TGTGCCAGCTCACCACCATTTCCGGGTGTTTCCTCTGGGGCCAACGTCCTGACTTTC
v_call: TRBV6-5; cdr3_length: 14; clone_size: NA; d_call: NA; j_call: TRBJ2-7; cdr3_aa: CASSLGGSRYEQYF; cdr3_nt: TGTGCCAGCAGTCTGGGGGGTTCCAGGTACGAGCAGTACTTC
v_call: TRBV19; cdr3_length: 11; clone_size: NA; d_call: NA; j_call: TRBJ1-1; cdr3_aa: CASSLRGKAFF; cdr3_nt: TGTGCCAGTAGTCTTCGGGGGAAAGCTTTCTTT
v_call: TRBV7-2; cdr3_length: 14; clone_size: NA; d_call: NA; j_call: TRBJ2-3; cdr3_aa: CASSGGPSTDTQYF; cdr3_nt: TGTGCCAGCAGCGGAGGCCCTAGCACAGATACGCAGTATTTT
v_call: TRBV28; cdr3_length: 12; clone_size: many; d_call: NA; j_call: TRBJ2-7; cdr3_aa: CASSEQRDEQYF; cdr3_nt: TGTGCCAGCAGCGAACAAAGGGACGAGCAGTACTTC
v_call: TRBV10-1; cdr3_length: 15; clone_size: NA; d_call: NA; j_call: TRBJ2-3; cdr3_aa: CASSEQGISTDTQYF; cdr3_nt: TGCGCCAGCAGTGAGCAGGGGATTAGCACAGATACGCAGTATTTT
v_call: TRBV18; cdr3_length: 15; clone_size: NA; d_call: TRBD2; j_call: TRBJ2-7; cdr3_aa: CASSPRLAGGDEQYF; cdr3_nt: TGTGCCAGCTCACCAAGACTAGCGGGTGGCGACGAGCAGTACTTC
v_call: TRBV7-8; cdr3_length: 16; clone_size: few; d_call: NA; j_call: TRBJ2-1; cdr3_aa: CASSLGGITQGLGQFF; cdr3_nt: TGTGCCAGCAGCTTAGGGGGGATAACACAGGGTCTTGGGCAGTTCTTC
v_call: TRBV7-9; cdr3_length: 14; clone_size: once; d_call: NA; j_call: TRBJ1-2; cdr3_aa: CASSPRSGGHGYTF; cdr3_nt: TGTGCCAGCAGCCCTAGAAGCGGGGGGCATGGCTACACCTTC
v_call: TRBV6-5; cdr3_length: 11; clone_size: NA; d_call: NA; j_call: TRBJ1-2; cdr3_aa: CASSLLYGYTF; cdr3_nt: TGTGCCAGCAGTCTTTTGTATGGCTACACCTTC
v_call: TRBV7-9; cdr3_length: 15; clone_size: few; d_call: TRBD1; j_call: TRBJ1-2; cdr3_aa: CASSLAQGPGYGYTF; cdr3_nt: TGTGCCAGCAGCTTAGCACAGGGGCCTGGGTATGGCTACACCTTC
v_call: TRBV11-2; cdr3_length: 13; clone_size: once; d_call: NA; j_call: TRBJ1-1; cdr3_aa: CASSLGHLTEAFF; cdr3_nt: TGTGCCAGCAGCTTGGGACACCTCACTGAAGCTTTCTTT
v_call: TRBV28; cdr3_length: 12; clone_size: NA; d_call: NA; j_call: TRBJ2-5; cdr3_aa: CASSLPGGAQYF; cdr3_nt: TGTGCCAGCAGTTTGCCCGGGGGAGCCCAGTACTTC
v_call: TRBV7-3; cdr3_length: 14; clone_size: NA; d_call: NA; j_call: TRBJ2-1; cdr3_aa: CASSLTTIGNEQFF; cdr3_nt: TGTGCCAGCAGCTTAACGACGATTGGGAATGAGCAGTTCTTC
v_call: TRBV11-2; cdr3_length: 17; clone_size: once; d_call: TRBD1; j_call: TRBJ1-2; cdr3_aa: CASSLQGSGGIGYGYTF; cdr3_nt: TGTGCCAGCAGCCTTCAGGGCTCAGGGGGAATAGGCTATGGCTACACCTTC
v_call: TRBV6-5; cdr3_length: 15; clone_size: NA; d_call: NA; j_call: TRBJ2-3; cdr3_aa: CASSYKGWSTDTQYF; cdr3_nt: TGTGCCAGCAGTTACAAGGGCTGGAGCACAGATACGCAGTATTTT
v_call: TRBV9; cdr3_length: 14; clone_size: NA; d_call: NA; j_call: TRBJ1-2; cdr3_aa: CASSVAGTPYGYTF; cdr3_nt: TGTGCCAGCAGCGTAGCGGGGACACCCTATGGCTACACCTTC
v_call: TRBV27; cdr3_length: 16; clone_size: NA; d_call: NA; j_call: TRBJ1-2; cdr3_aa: CASSFWGQGSNYGYTF; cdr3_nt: TGTGCCAGCAGTTTCTGGGGCCAGGGCTCTAACTATGGCTACACCTTC
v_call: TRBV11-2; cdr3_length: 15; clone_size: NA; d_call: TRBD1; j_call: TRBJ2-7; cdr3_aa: CASSTRTGGRYEQYF; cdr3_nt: TGTGCCAGCAGCACCCGGACAGGGGGAAGGTACGAGCAGTACTTC
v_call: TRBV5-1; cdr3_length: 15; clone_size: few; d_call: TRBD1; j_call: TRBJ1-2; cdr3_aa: CASSRGQGSFYGYTF; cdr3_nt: TGCGCCAGCAGCCGCGGACAGGGATCTTTCTATGGCTACACCTTC
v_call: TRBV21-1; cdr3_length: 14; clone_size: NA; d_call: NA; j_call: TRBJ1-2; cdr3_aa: CASSIGTGNYGYTF; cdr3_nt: TGTGCCAGCAGCATAGGGACAGGGAATTATGGCTACACCTTC
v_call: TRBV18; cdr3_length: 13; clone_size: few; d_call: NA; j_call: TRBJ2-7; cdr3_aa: CASSPGTSGEQYF; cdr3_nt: TGTGCCAGCTCACCGGGGACCTCGGGCGAGCAGTACTTC
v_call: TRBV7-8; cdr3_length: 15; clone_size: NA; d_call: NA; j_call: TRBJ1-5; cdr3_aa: CASSLWGISNQPQHF; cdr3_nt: TGTGCCAGCAGCTTATGGGGGATTAGCAATCAGCCCCAGCATTTT
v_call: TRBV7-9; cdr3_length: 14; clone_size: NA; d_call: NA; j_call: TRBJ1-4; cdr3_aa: CASSLGGFDEKLFF; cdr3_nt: TGTGCCAGCAGCTTAGGGGGGTTTGATGAAAAACTGTTTTTT
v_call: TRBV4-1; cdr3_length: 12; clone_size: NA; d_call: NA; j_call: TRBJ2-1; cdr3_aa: CASSADYNEQFF; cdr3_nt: TGCGCCAGCAGCGCAGATTACAATGAGCAGTTCTTC
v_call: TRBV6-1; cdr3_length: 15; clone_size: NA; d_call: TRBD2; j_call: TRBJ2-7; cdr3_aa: CASRWRGGDSYEQYF; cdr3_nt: TGTGCCAGCAGATGGCGGGGAGGGGACTCCTACGAGCAGTACTTC
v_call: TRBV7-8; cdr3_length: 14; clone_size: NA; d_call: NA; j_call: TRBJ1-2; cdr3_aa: CASSYTGTYYGYTF; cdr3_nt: TGTGCCAGCAGCTACACCGGGACCTACTATGGCTACACCTTC
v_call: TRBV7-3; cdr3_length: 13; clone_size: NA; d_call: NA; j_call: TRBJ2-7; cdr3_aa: CASSPRLANEQYF; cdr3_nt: TGTGCCAGCAGCCCCCGCCTCGCAAACGAGCAGTACTTC
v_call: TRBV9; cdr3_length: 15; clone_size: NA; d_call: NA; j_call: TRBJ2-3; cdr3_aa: CASSVGAYGGDTQYF; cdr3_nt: TGTGCCAGCAGCGTAGGGGCTTATGGAGGGGATACGCAGTATTTT
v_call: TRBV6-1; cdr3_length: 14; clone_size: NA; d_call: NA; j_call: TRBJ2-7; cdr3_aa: CASSEVGASYEQYF; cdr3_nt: TGTGCCAGCAGTGAAGTAGGGGCCTCCTACGAGCAGTACTTC
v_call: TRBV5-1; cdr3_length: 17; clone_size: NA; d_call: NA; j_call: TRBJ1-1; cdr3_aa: CASSSRRPPRLDAEAFF; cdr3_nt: TGCGCCAGCAGCTCCCGGCGGCCTCCTCGCCTCGACGCGGAAGCTTTCTTT
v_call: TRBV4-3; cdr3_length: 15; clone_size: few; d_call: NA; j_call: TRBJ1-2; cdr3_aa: CASSQDRLRYYGYTF; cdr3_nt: TGCGCCAGCAGCCAAGATCGGCTTCGCTACTATGGCTACACCTTC
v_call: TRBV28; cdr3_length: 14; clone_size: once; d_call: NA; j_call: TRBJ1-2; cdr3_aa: CASNRRTTGAGYTF; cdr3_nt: TGTGCCAGCAATAGAAGGACTACAGGCGCTGGCTACACCTTC
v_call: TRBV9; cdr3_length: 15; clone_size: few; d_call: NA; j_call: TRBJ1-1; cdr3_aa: CASSFDPSGNTEAFF; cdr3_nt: TGTGCCAGCAGCTTCGACCCCTCGGGGAACACTGAAGCTTTCTTT
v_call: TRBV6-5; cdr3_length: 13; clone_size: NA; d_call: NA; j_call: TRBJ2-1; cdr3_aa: CASSSWNQGKQFF; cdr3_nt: TGTGCCAGCAGTTCCTGGAATCAGGGGAAGCAGTTCTTC
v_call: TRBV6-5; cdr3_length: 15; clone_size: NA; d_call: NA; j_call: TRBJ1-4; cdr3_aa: CASSYQQDSNEKLFF; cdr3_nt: TGTGCCAGCAGTTACCAGCAGGACTCAAATGAAAAACTGTTTTTT
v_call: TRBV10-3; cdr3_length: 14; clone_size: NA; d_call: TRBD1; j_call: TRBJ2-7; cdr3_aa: CATSGQGFSYEQYF; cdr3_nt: TGTGCCACCTCGGGACAGGGGTTTTCCTACGAGCAGTACTTC
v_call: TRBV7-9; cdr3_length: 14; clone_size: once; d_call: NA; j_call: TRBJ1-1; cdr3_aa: CASSSGQKNTEAFF; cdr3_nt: TGTGCCAGCAGTTCCGGACAGAAGAACACTGAAGCTTTCTTT
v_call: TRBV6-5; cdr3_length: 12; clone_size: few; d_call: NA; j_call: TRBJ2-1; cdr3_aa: CASRKGGYEQFF; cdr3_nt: TGTGCCAGCAGGAAGGGGGGCTATGAGCAGTTCTTC
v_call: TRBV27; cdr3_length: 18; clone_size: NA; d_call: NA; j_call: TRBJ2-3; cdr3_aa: CASSLLVRAITFTDTQYF; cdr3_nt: TGTGCCAGCAGTTTATTGGTCAGGGCGATCACTTTCACAGATACGCAGTATTTT
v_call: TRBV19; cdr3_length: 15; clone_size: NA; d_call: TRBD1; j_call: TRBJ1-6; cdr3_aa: CASSPAMTGVSPLHF; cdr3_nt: TGTGCCAGTAGTCCCGCGATGACAGGGGTTTCACCCCTCCACTTT
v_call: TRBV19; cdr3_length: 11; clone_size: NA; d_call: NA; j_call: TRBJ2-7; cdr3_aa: CASKGWLEQYF; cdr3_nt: TGTGCCAGTAAAGGATGGCTTGAGCAGTACTTC
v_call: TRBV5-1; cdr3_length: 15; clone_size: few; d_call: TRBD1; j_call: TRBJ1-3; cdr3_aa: CASSATGASGNTIYF; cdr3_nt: TGCGCCAGCAGCGCGACAGGGGCCTCTGGAAACACCATATATTTT
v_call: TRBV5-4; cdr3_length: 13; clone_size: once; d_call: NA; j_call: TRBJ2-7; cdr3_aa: CASSPLGAYEQYF; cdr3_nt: TGTGCCAGCAGCCCACTGGGGGCTTACGAGCAGTACTTC
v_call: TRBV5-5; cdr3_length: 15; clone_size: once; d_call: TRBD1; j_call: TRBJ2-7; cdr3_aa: CASSLAAGQGYEQYF; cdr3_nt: TGTGCCAGCAGCTTGGCCGCGGGACAGGGCTACGAGCAGTACTTC
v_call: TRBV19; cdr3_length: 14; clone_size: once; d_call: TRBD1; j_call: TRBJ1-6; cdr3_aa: CASSQTGGNSPLHF; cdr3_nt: TGTGCCAGTAGCCAGACAGGGGGGAATTCACCCCTCCACTTT
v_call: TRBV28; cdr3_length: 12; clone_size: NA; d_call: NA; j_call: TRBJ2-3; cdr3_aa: CATRLDTDTQYF; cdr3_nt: TGTGCCACCAGACTCGACACAGATACGCAGTATTTT
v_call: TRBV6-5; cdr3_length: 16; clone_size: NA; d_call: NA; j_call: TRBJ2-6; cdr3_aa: CASSYTSGDGANVLTF; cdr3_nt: TGTGCCAGCAGTTACACATCGGGAGACGGGGCCAACGTCCTGACTTTC
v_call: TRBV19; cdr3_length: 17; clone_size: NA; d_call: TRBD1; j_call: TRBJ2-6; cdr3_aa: CASSLGTGRSGANVLTF; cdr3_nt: TGTGCCAGTAGTTTAGGGACAGGGAGGTCTGGGGCCAACGTCCTGACTTTC
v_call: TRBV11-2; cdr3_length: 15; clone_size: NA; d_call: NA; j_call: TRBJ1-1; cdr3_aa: CASSLAGARDTEAFF; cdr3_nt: TGTGCCAGCAGCTTAGCGGGGGCGAGAGACACTGAAGCTTTCTTT
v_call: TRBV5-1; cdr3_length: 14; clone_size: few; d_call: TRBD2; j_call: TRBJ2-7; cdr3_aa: CASRLASGSHEQYF; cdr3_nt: TGCGCCAGCAGGCTGGCTAGCGGGAGCCACGAGCAGTACTTC
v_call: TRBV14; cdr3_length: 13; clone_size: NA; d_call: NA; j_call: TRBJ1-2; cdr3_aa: CASSQVSGVGYTF; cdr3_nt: TGTGCCAGCAGCCAAGTTTCAGGGGTTGGCTACACCTTC
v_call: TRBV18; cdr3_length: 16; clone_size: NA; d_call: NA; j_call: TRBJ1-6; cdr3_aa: CASSRDQQSINSPLHF; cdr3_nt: TGTGCCAGCTCACGCGACCAACAATCCATTAATTCACCCCTCCACTTT
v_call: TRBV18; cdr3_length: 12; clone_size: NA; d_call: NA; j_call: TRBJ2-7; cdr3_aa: CASSLNRNEQYF; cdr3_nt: TGTGCCAGCTCACTGAACAGGAACGAGCAGTACTTC
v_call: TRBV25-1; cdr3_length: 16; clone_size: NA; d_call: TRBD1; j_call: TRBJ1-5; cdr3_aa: CASSRGGTGDNQPQHF; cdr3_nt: TGTGCCAGCAGCCGTGGCGGGACAGGAGACAATCAGCCCCAGCATTTT
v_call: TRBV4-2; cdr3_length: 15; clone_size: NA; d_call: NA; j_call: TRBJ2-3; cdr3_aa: CASSQVGGPTDTQYF; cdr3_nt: TGTGCCAGCAGCCAAGTCGGGGGGCCCACAGATACGCAGTATTTT
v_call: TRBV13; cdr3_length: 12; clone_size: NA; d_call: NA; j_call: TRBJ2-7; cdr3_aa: CASSSVPYEQYF; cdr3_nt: TGTGCCAGCAGCTCGGTGCCCTACGAGCAGTACTTC